The next 32 T cell receptor beta chains were all read from a single sample in a study of CD8 T cells in ankylosing spondylitis. Each CDR3 protein is one row after TCRdb ran MiXCR on the 5' RACE reads. The sample has under 200,000 distinct CDR3 sequences, 9.8% seen once. The material sequenced was blood, either unsorted or a sorted T cell fraction (not recorded which). These receptors came from a female donor with ankylosing spondylitis or in good health (not recorded which).

This clonotype has only a few counts. The genes are TRBV5-4 and TRBJ2-1, with 7 bases lining up with TRBD1. V dropped 6 bases and J dropped 10; count of bases not matched to a gene: 13. The CDR3 loop spans 14 amino acids. Germline lookup yields CDR1 SGHNT and CDR2 YYREEE (reference sequence). The CDR3 coding sequence is TGTGCCAGCACCTCAGGGGGTCCCTCTCTAGAGCAGTTCTTC. Translating it yields CASTSGGPSLEQFF. Looking up the rest from reference TRBV5-4 and TRBJ2-1 gives the full variable domain: ETGVTQSPTHLIKTRGQQVTLRCSSQSGHNTVSWYQQALGQGPQFIFQYYREEENGRGNFPPRFSGLQFPNYSSELNVNALELDDSALYLCASTSGGPSLEQFFGPGTRLTVL.

This clonotype was seen at least ten times. The V and J genes are TRBV9 and TRBJ1-2; 8 nucleotides agree with TRBD1. The CDR3 contains 16 residues. Losses at the gene ends were 4 bases for V and 4 bases for J; bases not matched to a gene: 12. Germline V gives CDR1 SGDLS, CDR2 YYNGEE. This CDR3 reads CASSLSGTGRLYGYTF. CDR3 coding DNA: TGTGCCAGCAGCCTTAGTGGGACAGGAAGACTCTATGGCTACACCTTC.

The CDR3 region is CASSLGDSGYTF. The CDR3 DNA follows: TGTGCCAGCAGCCTAGGGGACTCTGGCTACACCTTC. V is TRBV5-4 and J is TRBJ1-2, with D maybe TRBD1 (5 bases). CDR3 size: 12 residues. V was shortened by 4 bases and J by 7 bases, with 11 bases between the two germline ends. Germline V gene sequence: CDR1 SGHNT, CDR2 YYREEE (reference sequence). The full variable domain, its missing parts supplied by reference TRBV5-4 and TRBJ1-2, is ETGVTQSPTHLIKTRGQQVTLRCSSQSGHNTVSWYQQALGQGPQFIFQYYREEENGRGNFPPRFSGLQFPNYSSELNVNALELDDSALYLCASSLGDSGYTFGSGTRLTVV.

The chain has TRBV7-9 and TRBJ2-7; D ambiguous. Germline CDR1 reads SEHNR; CDR2 reads FQNEAQ (reference sequence). Trimming pared 2 bases from V and 2 bases from J, leaving 13 bases between. The CDR3 totals 15 residues. The CDR3 nucleotides are TGTGCCAGCAGCTTACCAGACCACGGTGCCTACGAGCAGTACTTC. Translated: CASSLPDHGAYEQYF.

This clonotype was observed a few times. J is TRBJ2-1 and V is TRBV6-5; TRBD2 matches 7 bases. The CDR3 has 15 residues. V trimming: 2 bases; J trimming: 2 bases; junction bases outside the gene matches: 3. The germline CDR1 and CDR2 sequences are MNHEY and SVGAGI. The CDR3 reads CASSYGLAAYNEQFF. The CDR3 DNA follows: TGTGCCAGCAGTTACGGGCTAGCGGCCTACAATGAGCAGTTCTTC.

This clonotype has only a few counts. The chain has TRBV12-3 or TRBV12-4 and TRBJ2-1; D is perhaps TRBD1 (5 bases). V was cut by 5 bases and J by 11 bases, with 13 bases left in between. There are 12 residues in the CDR3. The CDR3 DNA reads TGTGCCAGCAGTGACAGTTATGCTAAGCAGTTCTTC. It specifies CASSDSYAKQFF.

The chain has TRBV9 and TRBJ2-1; TRBD2 matches at 12 bases. CDR3 size: 16 residues. V was clipped by 0 bases and J by 8 bases; unmatched bases: 6. Germline V CDR1 and CDR2: SGDLS, YYNGEE. The CDR3, as DNA: TGTGCCAGCAGCGTAGGTTCGACTAGCGGGAGCTATGAGCAGTTCTTC. Its protein is CASSVGSTSGSYEQFF.

This clonotype was seen ten or more times. CDR3 residues: CASSPTTSYEQYF. Written as DNA, the CDR3 is TGTGCCAGCAGCCCCACTACCTCCTACGAGCAGTACTTC. The chain couples TRBV7-2 to TRBJ2-7; D uncertain. The CDR3 consists of 13 residues. The V gene lost 5 bases and the J gene lost 0 bases, with 8 bases spanning the gap. Germline CDR1 and CDR2: SGHTA and FQGNSA.

The sample holds many counts of this clonotype. This chain connects TRBV27 to TRBJ1-4; no clear D gene. The CDR3 runs to 14 residues. V lost 8 bases, J lost 0 bases, and 10 bases lay in between. Germline loops: CDR1 MNHEY, CDR2 SMNVEV (reference sequence). CDR3 sequence reads: CASGMTATNEKLFF. In nucleotides, the CDR3 is TGTGCCAGCGGTATGACTGCAACTAATGAAAAACTGTTTTTT.

The V gene is TRBV27, the J gene TRBJ2-1; D possibly corresponds to TRBD2 (5 bases). Per the germline V gene, CDR1 is MNHEY and CDR2 is SMNVEV (reference sequence). Deletions cut 2 bases from V and 9 bases from J, with 11 bases between. The CDR3 spans 13 residues. CDR3 protein: CASSLDPGFEQFF. For the CDR3, the DNA is TGTGCCAGCAGTTTAGATCCGGGATTTGAGCAGTTCTTC.

A few counts support this clonotype. V usage is TRBV10-3 and J usage is TRBJ1-1, with D unresolved. The V end was cut by 6 bases, the J end by 1 base, with 9 bases between. From germline, CDR1 is ENHRY and CDR2 SYGVKD. The CDR3 is 13 residues long. The CDR3 is CAIRPYTNTEAFF. CDR3 bases: TGTGCCATCAGGCCTTATACGAACACTGAAGCTTTCTTT.

The chain combines TRBV3-1 with TRBJ2-2; the D is unclear. The CDR3 has 15 residues. Germline V CDR1 and CDR2: LGHDT, YNNKEL (reference sequence). Trimming removed 1 base at V and 1 base at J, with 7 bases between. CDR3: CASSQGGRNTGELFF. The CDR3 DNA reads TGTGCCAGCAGCCAAGGCGGAAGGAACACCGGGGAGCTGTTTTTT.

The J gene is TRBJ2-5, the V gene TRBV5-4, with D tentatively TRBD2 (5 bases). The CDR3 loop spans 13 amino acids. The V gene's germline CDR1 is SGHNT and CDR2 YYREEE (reference sequence). V lost 3 bases and J 5 bases, leaving 11 bases between the germline ends. CDR3 in DNA: TGTGCCAGCAGCTCCAAAGGCGGGGAGACCCAGTACTTC. It specifies CASSSKGGETQYF. The full variable domain, in which reference TRBV5-4 and TRBJ2-5 provide the parts outside the CDR3, is ETGVTQSPTHLIKTRGQQVTLRCSSQSGHNTVSWYQQALGQGPQFIFQYYREEENGRGNFPPRFSGLQFPNYSSELNVNALELDDSALYLCASSSKGGETQYFGPGTRLLVL.

This chain links TRBV4-3 with TRBJ2-5, with D perhaps TRBD1 or TRBD2 (5 bases each). Germline V lookup: CDR1 LGHNA, CDR2 YSLEER. The CDR3 covers 13 residues. Trimming shortened V by 0 bases and J by 14 bases, and 16 bases separated the two germline ends. The CDR3 region is CASSQEEGRSFYF. The CDR3 DNA reads TGCGCCAGCAGCCAAGAAGAGGGGCGTTCCTTCTACTTC.

This clonotype was observed many times. The CDR3 loop reads CATSDSDGHPYEQYF. CDR3 sequence (DNA): TGTGCCACCAGTGATTCTGACGGACATCCCTACGAGCAGTACTTC. V usage is TRBV24-1 and J usage is TRBJ2-7; tentatively, D is TRBD1 (5 bases). V lost 2 bases and J lost 2, with 12 bases in between. Germline V gene data show CDR1 as KGHDR and CDR2 as SFDVKD. This CDR3 has 15 amino acids.

This clonotype was seen at least ten times. The chain is built from TRBV27 and TRBJ2-1; D unclear. Trimming removed 5 bases at V and 5 bases at J, with 16 bases between. Germline CDR1 reads MNHEY; CDR2 reads SMNVEV (reference sequence). CDR3 length: 15 amino acids. The chain's CDR3 is CASSNGPPIHNEQFF. The CDR3 DNA follows: TGTGCCAGCAGTAACGGACCCCCTATCCACAATGAGCAGTTCTTC.

This rearrangement joins TRBV20-1 to TRBJ2-5; D remains ambiguous. Germline CDR1 reads DFQATT; CDR2 reads SNEGSKA (reference sequence). Trimming took 1 base from V and 7 from J, leaving 13 bases between them. There are 13 residues in the CDR3. This chain's CDR3 is CSARGPGQLTQYF. DNA of the CDR3: TGCAGTGCTAGAGGCCCCGGTCAGCTGACCCAGTACTTC.

The V and J genes are TRBV6-5 and TRBJ2-2; 9 bases fit TRBD1. CDR3 length: 15 amino acids. Germline CDR1 reads MNHEY; CDR2 reads SVGAGI. Germline trimming cut 3 bases from V and 7 bases from J; bases unmatched to any gene: 6. CDR3 nucleotide sequence: TGTGCCAGCAGTTATTCAGGACAGGGGCGCGGGGAGCTGTTTTTT. Its protein is CASSYSGQGRGELFF.

The chain carries TRBV7-8 and TRBJ1-3; D is ambiguous. Germline lookup yields CDR1 SGHVS and CDR2 FQNEAQ. This CDR3 has 15 residues. Trimming shortened V by 5 bases and J by 2 bases, and 13 bases separated the two germline ends. The DNA for the CDR3 is TGTGCCAGCAGCGTCGACCGGGCAGCTGGAAACACCATATATTTT. Its protein is CASSVDRAAGNTIYF.

This clonotype has a handful of counts. The chain employs TRBV2 and TRBJ2-7; D unresolved. This CDR3 is built from 14 residues. Deletions cut 7 bases from V and 2 bases from J, with 15 bases between. CDR1 SNHLY and CDR2 FYNNEI come from the germline V gene. In DNA form, the CDR3 reads TGTGCCAGCAAAGAGACTGTAAGACCCTACGAGCAGTACTTC. It specifies CASKETVRPYEQYF. The variable domain in full, completed from reference TRBV2 and TRBJ2-7, reads EPEVTQTPSHQVTQMGQEVILRCVPISNHLYFYWYRQILGQKVEFLVSFYNNEISEKSEIFDDQFSVERPDGSNFTLKIRSTKLEDSAMYFCASKETVRPYEQYFGPGTRLTVT.

The chain recombines TRBV4-3 with TRBJ2-7; 9 bases are shared with TRBD2. Germline CDR1 is LGHNA and CDR2 is YSLEER. V shed 3 bases and J 2 bases; nucleotides not matched to a gene: 8. The CDR3 consists of 16 residues. The CDR3 reads CASSQLRTSVTYEQYF. In DNA, the CDR3 is TGCGCCAGCAGCCAGCTAAGGACTAGCGTAACCTACGAGCAGTACTTC.

The chain joins TRBV6-1 to TRBJ1-2, with 7 nucleotides matching TRBD1. This CDR3 spans 14 amino acids. The germline CDR1 and CDR2 sequences are MNHNS and SASEGT. The junction had 12 bases not matched to a gene; V was cut back by 6 bases and J by 8 bases. CDR3: CASRSLDRVKGYTF. CDR3 nucleotide sequence: TGTGCCAGCAGATCTCTTGACAGGGTGAAAGGCTACACCTTC.

Comment on this clonotype: With a much larger clone just one base away, this may be a read error. The chain recombines TRBV7-9 with TRBJ1-1; D remains ambiguous. The CDR3 is 13 amino acids. Germline V lookup: CDR1 SEHNR, CDR2 FQNEAQ (reference sequence). V lost 6 bases and J 5 bases, leaving 13 bases between the germline ends. CDR3 region: CASRLSSGTEAFF. CDR3 sequence (DNA): TGTGCCAGCAGATTGAGCAGCGGAACTGAAGCTTTCTTT.

J is TRBJ2-7 and V is TRBV27; TRBD2 might be the D (5 bases). Germline-derived CDR1 and CDR2 are MNHEY and SMNVEV (reference sequence). The CDR3 covers 14 residues. V was clipped by 2 bases and J by 2 bases, with 10 bases between them. CDR3 region: CASSLRAGTYEQYF. CDR3 sequence (DNA): TGTGCCAGCAGTTTAAGGGCCGGGACCTACGAGCAGTACTTC.

The CDR3 here is CSASGLAAYNEQFF. In DNA, the CDR3 is TGCAGTGCTAGTGGGCTAGCGGCTTACAATGAGCAGTTCTTC. The V call is TRBV20-1, the J call TRBJ2-1; 7 bases map to TRBD2. The CDR3 is 14 residues long. Per germline, CDR1 DFQATT and CDR2 SNEGSKA (reference sequence). V gave up 3 bases and J gave up 4 bases; unmatched junction bases: 6.

V usage is TRBV29-1 and J usage is TRBJ2-2, with 11 bases fitting TRBD2. Germline CDR1 reads SQVTM; CDR2 reads ANQGSEA. The ends lost 7 bases at V and 3 bases at J; junction bases unmatched: 13. This CDR3 region has 17 residues. This CDR3 reads CSAKGLAEGPDTGELFF. The CDR3 nucleotides are TGCAGCGCCAAGGGACTAGCGGAGGGGCCGGACACCGGGGAGCTGTTTTTT.

This clonotype was detected a few times. The rearrangement links TRBV5-8 to TRBJ2-1; possibly TRBD1 or TRBD2 for D (5 bases each). This CDR3 spans 13 amino acids. From germline, CDR1 is SGHTS and CDR2 YDEGEE. Trimming shortened V by 4 bases and J by 10 bases, and 15 bases separated the two germline ends. As DNA, the CDR3 is TGTGCCAGCAGCCAGTACGGGGCCCACGAGCAGTTCTTC. Translation: CASSQYGAHEQFF.

This clonotype was picked up a small number of times. The chain uses TRBV10-2 and TRBJ2-3; TRBD1 aligns across 7 bases. The J segment lost 0 bases and the V segment lost 1 base, leaving 7 bases of the junction unmatched. The CDR3 is 17 residues long. Germline lookup yields CDR1 WSHSY and CDR2 SAAADI. CDR3 nucleotides: TGCGCCAGCAGTGAGTTCTACGGGACAGTTAGCACAGATACGCAGTATTTT. Translated, it gives CASSEFYGTVSTDTQYF.

J is TRBJ2-5 and V is TRBV7-4, with 8 bases fitting TRBD2. V lost 1 base to trimming and J lost 6 bases; unmatched junction nucleotides: 22. The CDR3 has 20 residues. Germline lookup yields CDR1 SGHVT and CDR2 SQSDAQ. The CDR3 region is CASSLVGERECWGKVQTQYF. As DNA, the CDR3 is TGTGCCAGCAGCTTAGTAGGCGAGCGGGAGTGTTGGGGAAAAGTCCAGACCCAGTACTTC.

There are a few counts of this clonotype. J is TRBJ1-5 and V is TRBV20-1; D gene uncertain. The CDR3 spans 14 residues. Germline CDR1 and CDR2: DFQATT and SNEGSKA (reference sequence). Trimming took off 6 bases at V and 2 bases at J, with 14 bases between the two ends. CDR3 in amino acids: CSAPERSGNQPQHF. CDR3 coding DNA: TGCAGTGCCCCGGAACGGTCGGGCAATCAGCCCCAGCATTTT.

The rearrangement joins TRBV7-9 to TRBJ1-4, with TRBD1 matching 8 bases. J was trimmed by 4 bases and V by 5 bases; bases with no gene match: 12. This CDR3 comprises 17 residues. Per the germline V gene, CDR1 is SEHNR and CDR2 is FQNEAQ (reference sequence). The CDR3 coding sequence is TGTGCCAGCAGCCCCCGACAGGGGCCGCGGAGTAATGAAAAACTGTTTTTT. It codes for CASSPRQGPRSNEKLFF.

The chain is built from TRBV7-3 and TRBJ2-2; TRBD1 agrees at 7 bases. Germline V gene sequence: CDR1 SGHTA, CDR2 FQGTGA. J was trimmed by 8 bases and V by 5 bases; bases with no gene match: 14. This CDR3 has 16 amino acids. The CDR3 sequence is CASSPFSGTEGGELFF. CDR3 DNA: TGTGCCAGCAGCCCTTTCTCCGGGACAGAAGGGGGGGAGCTGTTTTTT.